This T cell receptor beta chain stems from a study of PD-1 blockade in classical Hodgkin lymphoma. This sample's time point: cycle 4 day 1 (C4D1), after less than 7 weeks of nivolumab. All the patients suffered relapse after autologous stem cell transplantation, and brentuximab vedotin exposure differed. The CDR3 is made up of 13 amino acids. In germline, CDR1 is SGHDN, CDR2 FVKESK. V lost 5 bases to trimming and J lost 10 bases; unmatched junction nucleotides: 10. Here immunoSEQ multiplex PCR was the method, and the copy in TCRdb shows in-frame clones only, minus some. Among roughly 100,000 clones listed, roughly 89% were seen once.

The chain links TRBV14 to TRBJ1-1, with TRBD1 matching 7 bases. The TCR was taken from a human donor with classical Hodgkin lymphoma. The sample consisted of peripheral blood mononuclear cells (PBMCs), taken before the fourth cycle of nivolumab. Here the CDR3 reads CASSALQGRTAFF. CDR3 DNA sequence: TGTGCCAGCAGCGCCCTACAGGGGAGGACAGCTTTCTTT.